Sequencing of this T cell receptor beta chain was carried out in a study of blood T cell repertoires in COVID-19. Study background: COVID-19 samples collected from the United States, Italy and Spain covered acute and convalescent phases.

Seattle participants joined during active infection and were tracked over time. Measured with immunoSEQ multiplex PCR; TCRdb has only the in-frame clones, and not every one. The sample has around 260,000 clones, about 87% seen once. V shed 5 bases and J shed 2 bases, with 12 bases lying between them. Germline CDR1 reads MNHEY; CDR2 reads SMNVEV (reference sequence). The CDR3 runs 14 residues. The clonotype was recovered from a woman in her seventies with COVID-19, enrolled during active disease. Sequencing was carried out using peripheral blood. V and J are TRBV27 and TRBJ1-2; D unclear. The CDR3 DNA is TGTGCCAGCAGTAGGAGGGAAGGAAACTATGGCTACACCTTC. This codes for CASSRREGNYGYTF.